A selection of T cell receptor beta chains follows, all from one sample in a study of blood T cell repertoires in COVID-19. Measured with immunoSEQ multiplex PCR; TCRdb has only the in-frame clones, and not every one. This table holds almost 20,000 clones, approximately 81% found once. Sequences were obtained from peripheral blood. Receptor source: a human donor with active COVID-19. The donor label of this sample is uncertain. CDR3s include the opening cysteine and the closing phenylalanine or tryptophan. The order of the fields is V gene, clone size, D gene, J gene, CDR3 DNA, CDR3 protein. The D gene is left open where the match is weak. Not all rows give a size; the values are once, few, many and, for expanded clones, a class.

V: TRBV6-6; size: few; D: TRBD1; J: TRBJ2-2; DNA: TGTGCCAGCACGGGACAGGGGTTCCGGGAGCTGTTTTTT; CDR3: CASTGQGFRELFF
V: TRBV9; size: NA; D: NA; J: TRBJ1-6; DNA: TGTGCCAGCAGCGCAGGGACAATTGATAATTCACCCCTCCACTTT; CDR3: CASSAGTIDNSPLHF
V: TRBV12-3/TRBV12-4; size: NA; D: NA; J: TRBJ1-4; DNA: TGTGCCACCAGGACATTTCTTAATGAAAAACTGTTTTTT; CDR3: CATRTFLNEKLFF
V: TRBV14; size: NA; D: TRBD2; J: TRBJ2-1; DNA: TGTGCCAGCAGCCTCGATTGGGCAGCGGGGTTTAACAATGAGCAGTTCTTC; CDR3: CASSLDWAAGFNNEQFF
V: TRBV3-1/TRBV3-2; size: NA; D: NA; J: TRBJ1-6; DNA: TGTGCCAGCAGCCAAGGACAGGTGCTGCACTCACCCCTCCACTTT; CDR3: CASSQGQVLHSPLHF
V: TRBV12-3/TRBV12-4; size: few; D: NA; J: TRBJ1-1; DNA: TGTGCCAGCAGTTTAGCCAGCGCGGCTTTCTTT; CDR3: CASSLASAAFF
V: TRBV19; size: NA; D: NA; J: TRBJ2-7; DNA: TGTGCCAGCCACAAACGGAGCCACGTTTCCTACGAGCAGTACTTC; CDR3: CASHKRSHVSYEQYF
V: TRBV15; size: NA; D: TRBD2; J: TRBJ2-7; DNA: TGTGCCACCAGCAGAAATCGACTAGCGGGTATACCCTACGAGCAGTACTTC; CDR3: CATSRNRLAGIPYEQYF
V: TRBV18; size: NA; D: NA; J: TRBJ1-5; DNA: TGTGCCAGCTCACCTGAGGGTCAGCCCCAGCATTTT; CDR3: CASSPEGQPQHF
V: TRBV9; size: NA; D: TRBD1; J: TRBJ1-2; DNA: TGTGCCAGCAGCGCAGGACAGGGAGGAAATGGCTACACCTTC; CDR3: CASSAGQGGNGYTF
V: TRBV7-9; size: once; D: NA; J: TRBJ2-3; DNA: TGTGCCAGCAGCCCAGGCCCTAGCACAGATACGCAGTATTTT; CDR3: CASSPGPSTDTQYF
V: TRBV29-1; size: once; D: TRBD1; J: TRBJ1-1; DNA: TGCAGCGTTGAGACAGGGGTAGAAGCTTTCTTT; CDR3: CSVETGVEAFF
V: TRBV10-3; size: NA; D: TRBD1; J: TRBJ2-1; DNA: TGTGCCATCAGTGCGACAGGGGAGTACTACAATGAGCAGTTCTTC; CDR3: CAISATGEYYNEQFF
V: TRBV4-2; size: NA; D: TRBD1; J: TRBJ1-6; DNA: TGTGCCAGCAGCCAAGGTTCCCAGGGGGCGTTCTCTGGGACACCCCTCCACTTT; CDR3: CASSQGSQGAFSGTPLHF
V: TRBV21-1; size: NA; D: NA; J: TRBJ2-3; DNA: TGTGCCAGCAGCCCAGAGGAATTCAGGGGGTCTAGAGACACAGATACGCAGTATTTT; CDR3: CASSPEEFRGSRDTDTQYF
V: TRBV15; size: NA; D: TRBD2; J: TRBJ2-6; DNA: TGTGCCACCAGCCGGACGACTCCCCGGCTAGCGGGATTATCGAATTCTGGGGCCAACGTCCTGACTTTC; CDR3: CATSRTTPRLAGLSNSGANVLTF
V: TRBV27; size: NA; D: TRBD2; J: TRBJ2-7; DNA: TGTGCCAGCAGTTTATATCCTAGCGGGTTGATGTACGAGCAGTACTTC; CDR3: CASSLYPSGLMYEQYF
V: TRBV19; size: NA; D: TRBD2; J: TRBJ2-5; DNA: TGTGCCAGTAGTGTGACTAGCGGGGGTCAAGAGACCCAGTACTTC; CDR3: CASSVTSGGQETQYF
V: TRBV5-8; size: NA; D: NA; J: TRBJ1-5; DNA: TGTGCCAGCAGCTTGGTTAGCTTCTCCAGGCCCCAGCATTTT; CDR3: CASSLVSFSRPQHF
V: TRBV24-1; size: once; D: TRBD1; J: TRBJ1-2; DNA: TGTGCCACCAGTGATAACAGGGGAGTAAGAGGCTACACCTTC; CDR3: CATSDNRGVRGYTF
V: TRBV7-2; size: once; D: NA; J: TRBJ2-1; DNA: TGTGCCAGCAGCTTAGGCCCCAGGGGCTACAATGAGCAGTTCTTC; CDR3: CASSLGPRGYNEQFF
V: TRBV13; size: NA; D: NA; J: TRBJ2-2; DNA: TGTGCCAGCAGCTTAGCCTTGAGAAACACCGGGGAGCTGTTTTTT; CDR3: CASSLALRNTGELFF
V: TRBV11-3; size: once; D: NA; J: TRBJ2-1; DNA: TGTGCCAGCAGCGGGAGTTCCTACAATGAGCAGTTCTTC; CDR3: CASSGSSYNEQFF
V: TRBV13; size: NA; D: NA; J: TRBJ1-2; DNA: TGTGCCAGCAGCTTAGGCCGGGGCTACACCTTC; CDR3: CASSLGRGYTF
V: TRBV7-9; size: NA; D: NA; J: TRBJ2-2; DNA: TGTGCCAGCAGCTTAGTTACAGCGAACACCGGGGAGCTGTTTTTT; CDR3: CASSLVTANTGELFF
V: TRBV5-4; size: NA; D: NA; J: TRBJ1-2; DNA: TGTGCCAGCATCCTGACAGGCCAGAACTATGGCTACACCTTC; CDR3: CASILTGQNYGYTF
V: TRBV9; size: medium-sized; D: TRBD2; J: TRBJ2-5; DNA: TGTGCCAGCAGCGCAAACGTGGGACTAGCGTCTGAGACCCAGTACTTC; CDR3: CASSANVGLASETQYF
V: TRBV15; size: NA; D: NA; J: TRBJ2-1; DNA: TGTGCCACCAGCAGAGGTCTTTCGATGGACAGTTGGGTATCGGATCGAGTTGATGAGCAGTTCTTC; CDR3: CATSRGLSMDSWVSDRVDEQFF
V: TRBV5-4; size: NA; D: NA; J: TRBJ2-5; DNA: TGTGCCAGCAGCTTAGTTCAGGGCGAGACCCAGTACTTC; CDR3: CASSLVQGETQYF
V: TRBV13; size: NA; D: TRBD2; J: TRBJ2-1; DNA: TGTGCCAGCAGCGCACTAGCGGGGGGGCCGCCGTTCTTC; CDR3: CASSALAGGPPFF
V: TRBV19; size: NA; D: NA; J: TRBJ1-5; DNA: TGTGCCAGTAAGCAGCAGGGCAGACAGCCCCAGCATTTT; CDR3: CASKQQGRQPQHF
V: TRBV3-1/TRBV3-2; size: NA; D: NA; J: TRBJ1-2; DNA: TGTGCCAGCAGCCAAGAGGGCAGGGAAACAAGCTACACCTTC; CDR3: CASSQEGRETSYTF
V: TRBV28; size: NA; D: TRBD1; J: TRBJ2-4; DNA: TGTGCCAGCAGATCTGGGACAGTTAACATTCAGTACTTC; CDR3: CASRSGTVNIQYF
V: TRBV5-1; size: NA; D: TRBD2; J: TRBJ2-1; DNA: TGCGCCAGCAGCTTGAGGCCTAGCGGGAATTACAATGAGCAGTTCTTC; CDR3: CASSLRPSGNYNEQFF
V: TRBV7-2; size: NA; D: TRBD1; J: TRBJ2-2; DNA: TGTGCCAGCAGCACCCGACAGGGTAGTCACGGGGAGCTGTTTTTT; CDR3: CASSTRQGSHGELFF
V: TRBV2; size: NA; D: NA; J: TRBJ2-2; DNA: TGTGCCAGCAGTGAAGGGCCCATAAACACCGGGGAGCTGTTTTTT; CDR3: CASSEGPINTGELFF
V: TRBV7-2; size: NA; D: NA; J: TRBJ1-5; DNA: TGTGCCAGCAGCTTGATGACAGCCATTAGCAATCAGCCCCAGCATTTT; CDR3: CASSLMTAISNQPQHF
V: TRBV29-1; size: NA; D: TRBD1; J: TRBJ2-4; DNA: TGCAGCGTTGGCTACCGGGACAGGGCCAAAAACATTCAGTACTTC; CDR3: CSVGYRDRAKNIQYF
V: TRBV7-9; size: once; D: NA; J: TRBJ2-5; DNA: TGTGCCAGCAGCGTCCGGACTGGAAAAGGGACCCAGTACTTC; CDR3: CASSVRTGKGTQYF